This paragraph reports one TCR beta chain. Patients chosen for sequencing had shown CD8+CD57+ cell expansion by flow cytometry. The diagnosis in all patients was severe acquired aplastic anemia. Trimming pared 4 bases from V and 2 bases from J, leaving 14 bases between. CDR3 length: 14 amino acids. Germline CDR1 and CDR2: SQVTM and ANQGSEA. The data stem from a study of CD8+CD57+ T cells in acquired aplastic anemia. For CDR3 and TCR beta VDJ profiling, genomic DNA was the template used. TCRdb used MiXCR to reprocess the reads, holding one entry per CDR3 protein. The sample records 150,000 to 180,000 distinct CDR3 sequences, just over 50% being singletons.

This TCR was recovered from a human donor with aplastic anemia. V and J are TRBV29-1 and TRBJ2-5, with D maybe TRBD1 (7 bases). Input material: sorted CD4+, CD8+, or CD8+CD57+ T cells (not recorded which) from PBMCs. The CDR3: CSVGGAGQQETQYF. CDR3 sequence (DNA): TGCAGCGTTGGAGGGGCGGGACAGCAAGAGACCCAGTACTTC.